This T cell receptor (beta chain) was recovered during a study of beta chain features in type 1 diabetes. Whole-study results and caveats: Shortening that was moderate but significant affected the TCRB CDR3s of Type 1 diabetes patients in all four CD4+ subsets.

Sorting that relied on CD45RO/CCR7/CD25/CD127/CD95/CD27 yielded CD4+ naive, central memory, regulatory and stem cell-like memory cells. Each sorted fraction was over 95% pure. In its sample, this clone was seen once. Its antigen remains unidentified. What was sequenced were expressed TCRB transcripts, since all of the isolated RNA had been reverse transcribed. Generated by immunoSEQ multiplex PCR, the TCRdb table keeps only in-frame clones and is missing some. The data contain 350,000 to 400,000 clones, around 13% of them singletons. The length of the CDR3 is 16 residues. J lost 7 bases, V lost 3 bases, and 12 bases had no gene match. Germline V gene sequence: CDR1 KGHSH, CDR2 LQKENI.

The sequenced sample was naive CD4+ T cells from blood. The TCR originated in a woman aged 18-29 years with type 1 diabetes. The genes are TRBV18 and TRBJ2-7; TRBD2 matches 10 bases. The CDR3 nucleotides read TGTGCCAGCTCACCCCCCCTCCTAGCGGGAGCTGAAGAGCAGTACTTC. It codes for CASSPPLLAGAEEQYF.